This TCR beta chain emerged from a study of cytomegalovirus exposure and HLA in healthy donors. Turning to the study itself: Researchers previously reported finding just under 120 million unique TCR beta sequences from about 200 million T cells.

Study results and caveats: Specific recognition of CMV antigens was confirmed in vitro for a few chains (all CMV-associated). Later analysis associated a missense DCLRE1C variant with TCR beta V- and J-gene trimming.

The PCR ran on 60 Vbeta and 13 Jbeta primers. Profiling relied on immunoSEQ multiplex PCR, and the TCRdb table lists in-frame clones only, not all of them. This repertoire shows 150,000 to 200,000 clones, more than 65% found once; its top ten account for less than 6%. As for this clone: The antigen is unknown.

Germline lookup yields CDR1 SGDLS and CDR2 YYNGEE. Losses at the gene ends were 0 bases for V and 3 bases for J; bases not matched to a gene: 4. CDR3 length equals 15 residues. The V and J genes are TRBV9 and TRBJ2-5; 8 bases fit TRBD1. The sequenced material came from PBMCs. The receptor's source is a woman in her twenties or thirties in good health and CMV-seropositive. The CDR3 bases are TGTGCCAGCAGCGTAGCGGACAGGGTCGAAGAGACCCAGTACTTC. Translating it yields CASSVADRVEETQYF.